The clone carrying this TCR beta chain was picked up a small number of times. Trimming left V 0 bases short and J 5 bases short, with 16 bases between. This CDR3 region has 16 residues. CDR1 SGHNT and CDR2 YYREEE come from the germline V gene (reference sequence). Clones were read by immunoSEQ multiplex PCR, and TCRdb kept only the in-frame ones, dropping some. The data show over 70,000 clones, with 60% to 85% seen just once and about half held by the top ten. These data are taken from a study of blood T cell repertoires in COVID-19. This TCR was sampled from a human donor in a cohort sampled during active COVID-19. The V call is TRBV5-4, the J call TRBJ2-3, with a possible D match to TRBD2 (5 bases). What was sequenced was peripheral blood. In nucleotides, the CDR3 is TGTGCCAGCAGCTTGGGAGGGTTATCCGGTGGAGATACGCAGTATTTT. The encoded protein is CASSLGGLSGGDTQYF.